These T cell receptor beta chains were read from a single sample in a study of T-cell reconstitution after alpha-beta-depleted transplantation in children. TCRdb ran MiXCR on the PCR reads and lists one entry per CDR3 protein. The data show approximately 980,000 distinct CDR3 sequences, around 30% seen once. The sequences come from PBMCs, mostly from graft donor cells, collected 360 days after TCRalphabeta/CD19-depleted stem cell transplant. These receptor sequences come from a boy under two years old who had a stem cell transplant for SCID, so the T cells may come from the graft donor. CDR3s leave out the opening cysteine and the closing phenylalanine or tryptophan. Fields, in order: CDR3 length, V gene, J gene, CDR3 protein.

cdr3_length: 12
v_call: TRBV5-4
j_call: TRBJ2-3
cdr3_aa: ASSPGQATDTQY

cdr3_length: 12
v_call: TRBV7-9
j_call: TRBJ2-2
cdr3_aa: ASSFRTGAGELF

cdr3_length: 15
v_call: TRBV5-1
j_call: TRBJ1-6
cdr3_aa: ASSLRQSDAYNSPLH

cdr3_length: 13
v_call: TRBV18
j_call: TRBJ1-5
cdr3_aa: ASSPVDRGGEPQH

cdr3_length: 13
v_call: TRBV2
j_call: TRBJ2-3
cdr3_aa: ASRAGQGGRDTQY

cdr3_length: 9
v_call: TRBV6-6
j_call: TRBJ2-3
cdr3_aa: ASSYRNTQY

cdr3_length: 13
v_call: TRBV12-5
j_call: TRBJ2-1
cdr3_aa: ASGLGPSSYNEQF

cdr3_length: 11
v_call: TRBV4-3
j_call: TRBJ2-7
cdr3_aa: ASSPQVGYEQY

cdr3_length: 14
v_call: TRBV5-1
j_call: TRBJ2-6
cdr3_aa: ASSLVVGYGANVLT

cdr3_length: 14
v_call: TRBV20-1
j_call: TRBJ1-2
cdr3_aa: SARQGTGGVAWGYT

cdr3_length: 12
v_call: TRBV29-1
j_call: TRBJ2-2
cdr3_aa: SVRTAPNTGELF

cdr3_length: 12
v_call: TRBV12-3/TRBV12-4
j_call: TRBJ1-2
cdr3_aa: ASSLLDRGHGYT

cdr3_length: 11
v_call: TRBV9
j_call: TRBJ1-1
cdr3_aa: ASNPVRNTEAF

cdr3_length: 15
v_call: TRBV4-2
j_call: TRBJ2-5
cdr3_aa: ASSQEGIAGGEETQY

cdr3_length: 13
v_call: TRBV27
j_call: TRBJ2-5
cdr3_aa: ASSLPQGTGETQY

cdr3_length: 12
v_call: TRBV5-1
j_call: TRBJ2-2
cdr3_aa: ASSLYTGAGELF

cdr3_length: 11
v_call: TRBV12-3/TRBV12-4
j_call: TRBJ2-7
cdr3_aa: ASSLAMDTEQY

cdr3_length: 11
v_call: TRBV2
j_call: TRBJ2-2
cdr3_aa: ASTLANTGELF

cdr3_length: 13
v_call: TRBV28
j_call: TRBJ2-3
cdr3_aa: ASYGYREGTDTQY

cdr3_length: 14
v_call: TRBV5-8
j_call: TRBJ1-6
cdr3_aa: ASSLGRGFMNSPLH

cdr3_length: 11
v_call: TRBV6-1
j_call: TRBJ2-5
cdr3_aa: ASSPPGIGTQY

cdr3_length: 9
v_call: TRBV20-1
j_call: TRBJ2-5
cdr3_aa: SARADETQY

cdr3_length: 11
v_call: TRBV11-2
j_call: TRBJ1-4
cdr3_aa: ASSTRDSEKLF

cdr3_length: 13
v_call: TRBV7-2
j_call: TRBJ2-3
cdr3_aa: ASSSLAAYTDTQY

cdr3_length: 15
v_call: TRBV5-1
j_call: TRBJ2-7
cdr3_aa: ASRWGGTGAETYEQY

cdr3_length: 13
v_call: TRBV7-6
j_call: TRBJ2-3
cdr3_aa: ASSLGLIDTDTQY

cdr3_length: 15
v_call: TRBV2
j_call: TRBJ2-7
cdr3_aa: ASSEIVRAGNPYEQY

cdr3_length: 15
v_call: TRBV11-2
j_call: TRBJ2-1
cdr3_aa: ASSSISVVSSYNEQF

cdr3_length: 11
v_call: TRBV3-1
j_call: TRBJ2-1
cdr3_aa: ASSRSGGGEHF

cdr3_length: 14
v_call: TRBV4-3
j_call: TRBJ1-6
cdr3_aa: ASSQVGDSDGAPLH

cdr3_length: 10
v_call: TRBV12-3/TRBV12-4
j_call: TRBJ2-4
cdr3_aa: ASSWGKNIQY

cdr3_length: 12
v_call: TRBV27
j_call: TRBJ2-1
cdr3_aa: ASSSISSYNEQF

cdr3_length: 12
v_call: TRBV5-1
j_call: TRBJ1-6
cdr3_aa: ASSRGVDNSPLH